Presented here are 17 T cell receptor beta chains from one specimen sequenced in a study of identical twins. TCRdb fed the 5' RACE reads into MiXCR, producing one record per CDR3 protein. The repertoire has some 500,000 distinct CDR3 sequences, less than 25% of them found once; the top ten carry around 0.91%. A further study also used this sample, focusing on T cells expressing NK-cell markers.

Specimen: CD4+ T cells sorted from blood. These receptor sequences come from a woman between 18 and 29 years old in good health.

The gene calls are TRBV5-1 and TRBJ1-6; tentative D call: TRBD1 (6 bases). CDR3 size: 14 residues. V lost 4 bases to trimming and J lost 7 bases, with 12 bases between them. Germline V gene data show CDR1 as SGHRS and CDR2 as YFSETQ. CDR3 in DNA: TGCGCCAGCAGCACGGGGACACGAAATTCACCCCTCCACTTT. Its translation: CASSTGTRNSPLHF.

This clonotype was detected a few times. The chain has TRBV5-1 and TRBJ2-3; 10 bases are shared with TRBD2. Germline V gives CDR1 SGHRS, CDR2 YFSETQ. Trimming at V came to 3 bases and at J to 6 bases, leaving 4 bases not matched to a gene. This CDR3 has 14 amino acids. The DNA of the CDR3 is TGCGCCAGCAGCTCTAGCGGGAGTGGCGATACGCAGTATTTT. It specifies CASSSSGSGDTQYF.

This clonotype was seen only a few times. This sequence joins TRBV9 and TRBJ2-7; unclear D gene. This CDR3 comprises 15 residues. Per germline, CDR1 SGDLS and CDR2 YYNGEE. V shed 0 bases and J shed 3 bases, with 13 bases lying between them. CDR3 DNA sequence: TGTGCCAGCAGCGTAGCTCCGCTAGGGAACTACGAGCAGTACTTC. Amino acid sequence: CASSVAPLGNYEQYF.

The chain recombines TRBV28 with TRBJ2-7; D may match TRBD1 or TRBD2 (5 bases each). Trimming removed 5 bases from V and 4 bases from J, with 21 bases in between. Germline V gives CDR1 MDHEN, CDR2 SYDVKM. This CDR3 is built from 16 residues. CDR3 coding DNA: TGTGCCAGCAGTCCTATGGGCCGGGGACGGCGATACGAGCAGTACTTC. Translating it yields CASSPMGRGRRYEQYF.

The genes are TRBV7-9 and TRBJ1-6, with 9 bases lining up with TRBD1. The V gene's germline CDR1 is SEHNR and CDR2 FQNEAQ (reference sequence). V lost 8 bases, J lost 13 bases, and 18 bases stayed unmatched. The CDR3 is made up of 16 amino acids. The CDR3: CASCPPPGQGSEPLHF. The CDR3 bases are TGTGCCAGCTGTCCCCCCCCGGGACAGGGCAGTGAGCCCCTCCACTTT.

The sample holds a few counts of this clonotype. The rearrangement uses TRBV9 and TRBJ2-5; D is ambiguous. The CDR3 consists of 14 residues. Trimming left V 0 bases short and J 2 bases short, with 8 bases between. Per germline, CDR1 SGDLS and CDR2 YYNGEE. The CDR3 region is CASSVEAYQETQYF. The DNA of the CDR3 is TGTGCCAGCAGCGTAGAGGCATATCAAGAGACCCAGTACTTC.

V and J are TRBV15 and TRBJ2-7, with D tentatively TRBD1 or TRBD2 (6 bases each). Germline CDR1 reads LNHNV; CDR2 reads YYDKDF (reference sequence). CDR3 size: 14 residues. V was trimmed by 6 bases and J by 7 bases, leaving 19 bases between them. The CDR3 loop is CATSEGRGLGEQYF. The CDR3 DNA reads TGTGCCACCAGTGAGGGACGGGGGCTTGGGGAGCAGTACTTC. Drawing the rest from reference TRBV15 and TRBJ2-7, the complete variable domain is DAMVIQNPRYQVTQFGKPVTLSCSQTLNHNVMYWYQQKSSQAPKLLFHYYDKDFNNEADTPDNFQSRRPNTSFCFLDIRSPGLGDTAMYLCATSEGRGLGEQYFGPGTRLTVT.

The sample holds many counts of this clonotype. The V gene is TRBV12-3 or TRBV12-4, the J gene TRBJ2-7, with 7 bases that match TRBD1. V was pared by 3 bases and J by 2 bases, with 13 bases of the junction left unmatched. The CDR3 runs 17 residues. The CDR3 loop reads CASSLRSTGMGTYEQYF. The CDR3 bases are TGTGCCAGCAGTTTGAGGTCGACAGGGATGGGCACCTACGAGCAGTACTTC.

This clonotype turned up a few times. The V gene is TRBV4-3, the J gene TRBJ2-1; no definite D call. V gave up 4 bases and J gave up 6 bases, with 13 bases separating them. Germline V gives CDR1 LGHNA, CDR2 YSLEER. The CDR3 covers 14 residues. The CDR3, as DNA: TGCGCCAGCAGCCCATTAGAACCCGGCAATGAGCAGTTCTTC. Its translation: CASSPLEPGNEQFF.

This clonotype has just a few counts. The chain uses TRBV6-4 and TRBJ2-1; 9 bases are a match to TRBD2. V gave up 5 bases and J gave up 7 bases; unmatched junction bases: 9. Per the germline V gene, CDR1 is MRHNA and CDR2 is SNTAGT. CDR3 length equals 15 residues. CDR3 nucleotide sequence: TGTGCCAGCAGTTCGACTAGCGGCCCATTGAATGAGCAGTTCTTC. Translated: CASSSTSGPLNEQFF.

This clonotype turned up a few times. The chain combines TRBV5-5 with TRBJ2-1; possibly TRBD1 for D (5 bases). Germline CDR1 SGHKS, CDR2 YYEKEE (reference sequence). V lost 1 base and J 3 bases, leaving 8 bases between the germline ends. The CDR3 spans 14 residues. CDR3: CASSLSGNYNEQFF. The DNA of the CDR3 is TGTGCCAGCAGCTTGTCAGGGAACTACAATGAGCAGTTCTTC. Full variable domain (rest looked up from reference TRBV5-5 and TRBJ2-1): DAGVTQSPTHLIKTRGQQVTLRCSPISGHKSVSWYQQVLGQGPQFIFQYYEKEERGRGNFPDRFSARQFPNYSSELNVNALLLGDSALYLCASSLSGNYNEQFFGPGTRLTVL.

The chain uses TRBV6-1 and TRBJ1-1; D unresolved. This CDR3 region has 13 residues. Trimming stripped 5 bases from V and 7 bases from J, with 14 bases between. CDR1 and CDR2 from the germline V gene are MNHNS and SASEGT. The CDR3 DNA sequence: TGTGCCAGCAGTCCCTTCATGGAGGGTGAAGCTTTCTTT. Amino acid sequence: CASSPFMEGEAFF.

This clonotype came up many times. The rearrangement links TRBV20-1 to TRBJ2-1; 12 nucleotides match TRBD2. Per germline, CDR1 DFQATT and CDR2 SNEGSKA (reference sequence). The CDR3 runs to 16 residues. V trimming: 5 bases; J trimming: 5 bases; junction bases outside the gene matches: 10. The CDR3 loop is CSAWRLTSGRDNEQFF. CDR3 coding DNA: TGCAGTGCTTGGCGTCTGACTAGCGGGAGAGACAATGAGCAGTTCTTC.

The V gene is TRBV3-1, the J gene TRBJ2-1; D remains ambiguous. This CDR3 has 12 residues. Trimming stripped 1 base from V and 7 bases from J, with 5 bases between. CDR1 is LGHDT and CDR2 is YNNKEL in the germline V gene (reference sequence). In DNA, the CDR3 is TGTGCCAGCAGCCAAGTGCAGAATGAGCAGTTCTTC. Residues: CASSQVQNEQFF.

The chain joins TRBV11-1 to TRBJ1-3; the D is unclear. The germline V and J ends were trimmed by 0 bases and 2 bases, with 20 bases remaining between them. The CDR3 is made up of 19 amino acids. Per the germline V gene, CDR1 is SGHAT and CDR2 is FQDESV (reference sequence). The CDR3 protein is CASSLAQRGGTLTGNTIYF. The CDR3 nucleotides are TGTGCCAGCAGCTTAGCCCAAAGAGGAGGCACTCTTACTGGAAACACCATATATTTT. The entire variable domain, with the rest obtained from reference TRBV11-1 and TRBJ1-3, is as follows: EAEVAQSPRYKITEKSQAVAFWCDPISGHATLYWYRQILGQGPELLVQFQDESVVDDSQLPKDRFSAERLKGVDSTLKIQPAELGDSAMYLCASSLAQRGGTLTGNTIYFGEGSWLTVV.

This clonotype was counted only a few times. The gene calls are TRBV20-1 and TRBJ2-5, with TRBD2 matching 8 bases. The germline V gene has CDR1 DFQATT and CDR2 SNEGSKA (reference sequence). CDR3 size: 13 residues. The CDR3 here is CSPKGLAGETQYF. In DNA form, the CDR3 reads TGCAGCCCCAAGGGGCTAGCGGGAGAGACCCAGTACTTC.

The chain uses TRBV20-1 and TRBJ2-4; D is perhaps TRBD1 or TRBD2 (5 bases each). The CDR3 length is 14 residues. V lost 3 bases and J 1 base, leaving 10 bases between the germline ends. Germline CDR1 DFQATT, CDR2 SNEGSKA (reference sequence). The CDR3 nucleotides read TGCAGTGCTAGCGGGACCGCGGCCAAAAACATTCAGTACTTC. Protein product: CSASGTAAKNIQYF.